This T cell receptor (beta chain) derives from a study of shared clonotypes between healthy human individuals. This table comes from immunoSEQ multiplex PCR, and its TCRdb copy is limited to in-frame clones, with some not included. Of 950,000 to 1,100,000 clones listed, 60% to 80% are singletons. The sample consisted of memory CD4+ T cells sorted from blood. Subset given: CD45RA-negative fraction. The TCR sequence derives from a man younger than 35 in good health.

CDR3 in DNA: TGTGCCAGCAGAAAAGAGACAGGAATCTATGGCTACACCTTC. This encodes CASRKETGIYGYTF. V and J are TRBV2 and TRBJ1-2, with a weak D call TRBD1 (6 bases). Germline V gene lookup returns CDR1 SNHLY and CDR2 FYNNEI. V was shortened by 6 bases and J by 4 bases, with 15 bases between the two germline ends. CDR3 length: 14 amino acids.